The source of this TCR beta chain is a study of regulatory T cells in long-lasting Graves disease. As for time point: persistent/refractory GD, antithyroid drugs over 5 years with positive TRAb. PBMC-extracted RNA yielded the TCR library. CDR3-region Arm-PCR and iRepertoire HTBI primers produced the TCR beta libraries. One entry per CDR3 protein, called by TCRdb with MiXCR from the multiplex PCR reads. In the table there are roughly 450,000 distinct CDR3 sequences, 20% to 25% of which are singletons. Specimen: peripheral blood mononuclear cells (PBMCs), collected when the disease was refractory, from a patient treated with antithyroid drugs. The clonotype was recovered from a female donor with Graves disease.

The CDR3 region is CASRRAAARGSGELFF. The DNA of the CDR3 is TGTGCCAGCAGACGTGCGGCGGCCAGGGGCTCCGGGGAGCTGTTTTTT. The V gene is TRBV7-9, the J gene TRBJ2-2; D is perhaps TRBD1 (6 bases). V was pared by 6 bases and J by 6 bases, with 20 bases between. The germline V gene encodes CDR1 SEHNR and CDR2 FQNEAQ (reference sequence). The CDR3 is made up of 16 amino acids.